This T cell receptor beta chain was profiled in a study of blood T cell repertoires in COVID-19. Study context: Samples came from the United States, Italy and Spain, spanning acute and convalescent COVID-19. PBMCs, B-cell-depleted T cells, or T cells provided the cDNA or gDNA that made up the material.

This CDR3 is 14 amino acids long. CDR1 and CDR2 (germline): MNHEY, SVGAGI. V lost 1 base and J 5 bases, leaving 12 bases between the germline ends. Authors' processing steps: The assay estimated nucleated cells by amplifying reference gene primers. Assay: immunoSEQ multiplex PCR; the TCRdb copy retains only in-frame clones and omits some. V, J and clone size derive from that table, while D and trimming were established from the DNA sequence. The sample has roughly 160,000 clones, 85% to 90% seen once. The sample comprised peripheral blood. The chain carries TRBV6-5 and TRBJ2-7; perhaps TRBD1 as D (5 bases). The origin of this receptor is a man between 50 and 59 years old with active or convalescent COVID-19. The CDR3 region has the DNA TGTGCCAGCAGTTACTTCGGTCAGGGTAACGAGCAGTACTTC. The encoded protein is CASSYFGQGNEQYF.